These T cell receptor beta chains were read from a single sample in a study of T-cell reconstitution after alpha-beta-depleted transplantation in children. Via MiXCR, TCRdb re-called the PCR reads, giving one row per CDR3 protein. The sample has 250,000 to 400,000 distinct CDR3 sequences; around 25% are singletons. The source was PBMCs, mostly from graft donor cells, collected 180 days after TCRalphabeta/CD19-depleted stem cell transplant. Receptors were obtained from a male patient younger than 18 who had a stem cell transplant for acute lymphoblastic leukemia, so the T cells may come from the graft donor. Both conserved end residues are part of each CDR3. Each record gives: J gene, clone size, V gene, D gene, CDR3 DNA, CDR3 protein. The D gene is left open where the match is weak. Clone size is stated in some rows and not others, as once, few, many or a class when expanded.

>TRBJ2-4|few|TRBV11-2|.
TGTGCCAGCAGCGCGGGTAGCGGTGACAAAAACATTCAGTACTTC
CASSAGSGDKNIQYF
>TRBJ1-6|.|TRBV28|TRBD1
TGTGCCAGCAGGGACAGGCTCTCCTATAATTCACCCCTCCACTTT
CASRDRLSYNSPLHF
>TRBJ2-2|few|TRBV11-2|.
TGTGCCAGCAGCCGGATATACGCCGGGGAGCTGTTTTTT
CASSRIYAGELFF
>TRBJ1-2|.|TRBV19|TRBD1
TGTGCCAGTAGTCCCCGGGACAGTGGAAACTATGGCTACACCTTC
CASSPRDSGNYGYTF
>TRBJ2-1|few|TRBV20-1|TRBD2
TGCAGTGCTCGGGGACTAGCCGATGGCGTTGAGCAGTTCTTC
CSARGLADGVEQFF
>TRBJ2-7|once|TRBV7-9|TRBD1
TGTGCCAGCAGCCCTTCCCCCCGGACAGGGTGGAACTACGAGCAGTACTTC
CASSPSPRTGWNYEQYF
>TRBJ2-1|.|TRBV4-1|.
TGCGCCAGCAGCCCACACGATGAGCAGTTCTTC
CASSPHDEQFF
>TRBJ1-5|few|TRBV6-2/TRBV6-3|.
TGTGCCAGCAGTTACTCGCTATCAGGGCTTATCAATCAGCCCCAGCATTTT
CASSYSLSGLINQPQHF
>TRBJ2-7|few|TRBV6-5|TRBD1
TGTGCCAGCAGTTACTCCCGGACAGGGTCCGAGCAGTACTTC
CASSYSRTGSEQYF
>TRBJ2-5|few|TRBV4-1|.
TGCGCCAGCAGCCCGGAAAGGCAAGAGACCCAGTACTTC
CASSPERQETQYF
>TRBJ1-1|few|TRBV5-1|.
TGCGCCAGCAGCTTGGAACAGAGGCCCGAAGCTTTCTTT
CASSLEQRPEAFF
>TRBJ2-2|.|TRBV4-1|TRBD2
TGCGCCAGCAGCCAAGAAAGTCACCCTCTAGCGGGAGAGCTGTTTTTT
CASSQESHPLAGELFF
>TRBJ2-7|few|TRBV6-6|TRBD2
TGTGCCAGCCGGCCAGCGGGAGGGCCAGAGCAGTACTTC
CASRPAGGPEQYF
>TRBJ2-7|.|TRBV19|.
TGTGCCACCTCTCCGGGACGGAGCTACGAGCAGTACTTC
CATSPGRSYEQYF
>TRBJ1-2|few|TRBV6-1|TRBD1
TGTGCCAGCACCCGGACAGGTTTCGCTTATGGCTACACCTTC
CASTRTGFAYGYTF
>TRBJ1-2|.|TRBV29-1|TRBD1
TGCAGCGTTGTGGACACCCCCAGGGGGAGGGATGGCTACACCTTC
CSVVDTPRGRDGYTF
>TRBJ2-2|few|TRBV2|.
TGTGCCAGCAGACCAGTGGGGGCCGGGGAGCTGTTTTTT
CASRPVGAGELFF
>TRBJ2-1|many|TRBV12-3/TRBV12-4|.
TGTGCCAGCAGTTTACTAGTTGGGGGCGAGCAGTTCTTC
CASSLLVGGEQFF
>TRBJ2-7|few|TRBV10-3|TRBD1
TGTGCCATTTCACCGGGACAGGGGAAGGACGAGCAGTACTTC
CAISPGQGKDEQYF
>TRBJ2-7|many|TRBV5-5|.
TGTGCCAGCAGCTTGGTAACGGGGCTCTACGAGCAGTACTTC
CASSLVTGLYEQYF
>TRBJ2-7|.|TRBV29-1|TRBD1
TGCAGCGTTGTCGGGGACGGACAGGGGGGGTACGAGCAGTACTTC
CSVVGDGQGGYEQYF
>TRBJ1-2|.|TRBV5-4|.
TGTGCCAGCAGCACCCGACAATGGGGCTATGGCTACACCTTC
CASSTRQWGYGYTF
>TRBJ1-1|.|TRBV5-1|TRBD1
TGCGCCAGCAGCGTACAGGGGGCTCCTGAAGCTTTCTTT
CASSVQGAPEAFF
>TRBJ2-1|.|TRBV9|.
TGTGCCAGCAGCCCCGGGGGTCCCTTAGAGCAGTTCTTC
CASSPGGPLEQFF
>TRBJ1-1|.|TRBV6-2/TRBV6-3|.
TGTGCCAGCAGTTACGTCTATCGTAAGGGAGTCGCGAACACTGAAGCTTTCTTT
CASSYVYRKGVANTEAFF
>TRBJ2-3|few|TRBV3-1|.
TGTGCCAGCGGGGTTCAGGGGTCGACAGATACGCAGTATTTT
CASGVQGSTDTQYF
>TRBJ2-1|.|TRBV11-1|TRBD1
TGTGCCAGCAGCTTGGGACAGGGGGCGCGAGGGGAGCAGTTCTTC
CASSLGQGARGEQFF
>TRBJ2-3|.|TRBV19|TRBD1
TGTGCCACCGCCAGGGGGATGGCGACAGATACGCAGTATTTT
CATARGMATDTQYF
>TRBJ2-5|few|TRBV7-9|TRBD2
TGTGCCAGCAGCCGAACGGGGGGTAAAGAGACCCAGTACTTC
CASSRTGGKETQYF
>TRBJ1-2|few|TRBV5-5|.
TGTGCCAGCAGCTTCGCCCGGGCCCTCGGGGGCTACACCTTC
CASSFARALGGYTF
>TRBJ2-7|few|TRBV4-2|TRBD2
TGTGCCAGCAGCCAAGAGAGGGCTAGCGGGGGCTACGAGCAGTACTTC
CASSQERASGGYEQYF
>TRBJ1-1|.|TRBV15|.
TGTGCCACCAGCAGAGGAATCGGGACAATGAACACTGAAGCTTTCTTT
CATSRGIGTMNTEAFF
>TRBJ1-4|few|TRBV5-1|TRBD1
TGCGCCAGCAGCCCCGGGACAGAGGATGAAAAACTGTTTTTT
CASSPGTEDEKLFF
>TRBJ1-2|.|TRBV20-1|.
TGCAGTGCTAGTGGACGGACCGAATATGGCTACACCTTC
CSASGRTEYGYTF
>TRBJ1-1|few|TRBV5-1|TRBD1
TGCGCCAGCAGATCATCTCGGACAGGGGCAAACACTGAAGCTTTCTTT
CASRSSRTGANTEAFF
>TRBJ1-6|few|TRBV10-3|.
TGTGCCACCAAGGCGGAGGGGCTTAATTCACCCCTCCACTTT
CATKAEGLNSPLHF
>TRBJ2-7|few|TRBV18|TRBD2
TGTGCCAGCTCGCCAACCCCCTATATACTAGCGGGAGAGGACGAGCAGTACTTC
CASSPTPYILAGEDEQYF
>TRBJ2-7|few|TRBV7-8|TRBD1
TGTGCCAGCAGCTCAGGAACCTGGGGACAGGGGGGTTACGAGCAGTACTTC
CASSSGTWGQGGYEQYF
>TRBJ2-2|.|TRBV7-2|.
TGTGCCAGCAGCTTACGTACGCGGGACAGCGGGGAGCTGTTTTTT
CASSLRTRDSGELFF
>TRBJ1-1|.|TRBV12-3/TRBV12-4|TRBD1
TGTGCCAGCAGTACGAGACAGGGAAGGACTGAAGCTTTCTTT
CASSTRQGRTEAFF
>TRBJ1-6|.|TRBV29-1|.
TGCAGCGCCGGGGGGGGTAATTCACCCCTCCACTTT
CSAGGGNSPLHF
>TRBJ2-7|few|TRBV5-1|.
TGCGCCAGCAGCTTGGGCCAGTACACCTACGAGCAGTACTTC
CASSLGQYTYEQYF
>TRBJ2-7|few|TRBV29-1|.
TGCAGCGTTGGCCTAGGGGGGGGGTACGAGCAGTACTTC
CSVGLGGGYEQYF
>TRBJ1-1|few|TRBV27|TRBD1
TGTGCCAGCAGCCTCGGGACAGTACCCTCTCCGCACACTGAAGCTTTCTTT
CASSLGTVPSPHTEAFF
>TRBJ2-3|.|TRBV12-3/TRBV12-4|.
TGTGCCAGCAGTATGCGGGATACGCAGTATTTT
CASSMRDTQYF
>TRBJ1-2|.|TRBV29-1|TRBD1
TGCAGCCCATTCACCCAGGGGGAAGGCTACACCTTC
CSPFTQGEGYTF